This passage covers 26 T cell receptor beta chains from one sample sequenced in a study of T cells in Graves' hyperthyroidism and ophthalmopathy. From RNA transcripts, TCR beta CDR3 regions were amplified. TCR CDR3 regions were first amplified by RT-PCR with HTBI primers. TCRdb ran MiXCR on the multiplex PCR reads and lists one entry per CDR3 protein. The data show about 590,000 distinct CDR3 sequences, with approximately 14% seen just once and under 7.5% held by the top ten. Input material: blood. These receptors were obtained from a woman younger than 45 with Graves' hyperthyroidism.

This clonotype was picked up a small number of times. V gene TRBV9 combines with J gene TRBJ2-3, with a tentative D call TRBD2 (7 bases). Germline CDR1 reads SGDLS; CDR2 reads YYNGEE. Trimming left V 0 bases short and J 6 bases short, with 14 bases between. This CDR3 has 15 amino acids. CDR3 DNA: TGTGCCAGCAGCGTAGCTACTGGGGGGGCGGATACGCAGTATTTT. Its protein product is CASSVATGGADTQYF.

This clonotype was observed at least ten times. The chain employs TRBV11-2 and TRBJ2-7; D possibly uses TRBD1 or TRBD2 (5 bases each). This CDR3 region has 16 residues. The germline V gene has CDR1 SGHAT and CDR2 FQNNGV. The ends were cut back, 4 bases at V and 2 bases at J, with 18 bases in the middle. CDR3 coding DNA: TGTGCCAGCAGCTACCGCCCCGGGACGTCTGCCTACGAGCAGTACTTC. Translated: CASSYRPGTSAYEQYF.

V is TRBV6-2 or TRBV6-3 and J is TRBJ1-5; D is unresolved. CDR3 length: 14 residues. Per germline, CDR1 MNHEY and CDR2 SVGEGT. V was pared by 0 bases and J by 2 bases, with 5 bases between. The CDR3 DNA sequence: TGTGCCAGCAGTTACTCGGCCGGCAATCAGCCCCAGCATTTT. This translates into CASSYSAGNQPQHF.

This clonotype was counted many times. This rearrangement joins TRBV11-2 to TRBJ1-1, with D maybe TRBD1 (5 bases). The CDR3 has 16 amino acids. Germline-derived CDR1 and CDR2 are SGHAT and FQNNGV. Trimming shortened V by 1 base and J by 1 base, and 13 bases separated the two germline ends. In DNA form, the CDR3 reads TGTGCCAGCAGCTTAGGTCCAGGGTATTCGAACACTGAAGCTTTCTTT. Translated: CASSLGPGYSNTEAFF.

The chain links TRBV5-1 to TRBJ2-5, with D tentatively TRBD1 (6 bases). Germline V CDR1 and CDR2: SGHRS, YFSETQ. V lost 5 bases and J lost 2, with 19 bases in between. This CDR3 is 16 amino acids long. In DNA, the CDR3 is TGCGCCAGCAGTTCCGTCCCACAGGGCCTGCAAGAGACCCAGTACTTC. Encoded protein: CASSSVPQGLQETQYF.

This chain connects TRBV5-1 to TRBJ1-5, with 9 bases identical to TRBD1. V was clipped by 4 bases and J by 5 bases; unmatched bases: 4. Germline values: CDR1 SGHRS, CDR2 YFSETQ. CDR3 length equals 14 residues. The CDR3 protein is CASSRGTGYQPQHF. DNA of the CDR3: TGCGCCAGCAGCAGAGGGACAGGGTATCAGCCCCAGCATTTT.

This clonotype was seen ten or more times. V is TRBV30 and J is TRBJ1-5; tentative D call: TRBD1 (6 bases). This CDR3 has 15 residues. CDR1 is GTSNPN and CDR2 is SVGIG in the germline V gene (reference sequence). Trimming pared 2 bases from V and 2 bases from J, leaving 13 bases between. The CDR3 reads CAWSIMDRRNQPQHF. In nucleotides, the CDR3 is TGTGCCTGGAGTATAATGGACAGACGCAATCAGCCCCAGCATTTT.

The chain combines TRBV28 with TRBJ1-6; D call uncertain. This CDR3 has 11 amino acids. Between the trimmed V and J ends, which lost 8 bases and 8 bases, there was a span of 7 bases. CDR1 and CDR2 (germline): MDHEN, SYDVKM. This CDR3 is CASGGDSPLHF. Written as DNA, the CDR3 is TGTGCCAGCGGTGGTGATTCACCCCTCCACTTT.

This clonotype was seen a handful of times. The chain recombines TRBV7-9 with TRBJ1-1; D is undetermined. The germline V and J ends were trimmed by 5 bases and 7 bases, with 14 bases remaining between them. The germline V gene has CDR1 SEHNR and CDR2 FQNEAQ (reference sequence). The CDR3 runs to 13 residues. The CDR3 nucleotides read TGTGCCAGCAGCCCTCCTGGGTCTTATGAAGCTTTCTTT. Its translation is CASSPPGSYEAFF.

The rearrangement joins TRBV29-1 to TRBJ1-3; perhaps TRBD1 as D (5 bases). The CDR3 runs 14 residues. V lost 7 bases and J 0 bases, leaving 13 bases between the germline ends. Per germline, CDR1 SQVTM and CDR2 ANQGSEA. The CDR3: CSAGGGSSGNTIYF. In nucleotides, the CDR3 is TGCAGCGCGGGGGGGGGAAGCTCTGGAAACACCATATATTTT.

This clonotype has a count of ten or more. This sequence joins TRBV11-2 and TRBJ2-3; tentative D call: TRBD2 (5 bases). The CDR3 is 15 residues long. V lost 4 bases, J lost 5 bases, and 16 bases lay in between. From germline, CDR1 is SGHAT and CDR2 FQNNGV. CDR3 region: CASSYLARTGDTQYF. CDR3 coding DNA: TGTGCCAGCAGCTATCTAGCTCGGACGGGAGATACGCAGTATTTT.

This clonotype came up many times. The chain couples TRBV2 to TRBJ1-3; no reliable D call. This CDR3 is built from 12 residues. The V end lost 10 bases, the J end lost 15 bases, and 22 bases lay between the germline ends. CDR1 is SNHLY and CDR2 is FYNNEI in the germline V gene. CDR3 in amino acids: CANSVLAGEGYF. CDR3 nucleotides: TGTGCCAACAGCGTCCTAGCGGGTGAGGGATATTTT.

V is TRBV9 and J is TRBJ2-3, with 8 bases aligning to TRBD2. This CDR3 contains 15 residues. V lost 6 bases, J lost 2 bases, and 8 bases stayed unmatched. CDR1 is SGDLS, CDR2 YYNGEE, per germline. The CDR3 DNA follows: TGTGCCAGCACAAAGCGGGAGCTGACCACAGATACGCAGTATTTT. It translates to CASTKRELTTDTQYF. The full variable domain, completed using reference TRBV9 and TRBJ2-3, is DSGVTQTPKHLITATGQRVTLRCSPRSGDLSVYWYQQSLDQGLQFLIQYYNGEERAKGNILERFSAQQFPDLHSELNLSSLELGDSALYFCASTKRELTTDTQYFGPGTRLTVL.

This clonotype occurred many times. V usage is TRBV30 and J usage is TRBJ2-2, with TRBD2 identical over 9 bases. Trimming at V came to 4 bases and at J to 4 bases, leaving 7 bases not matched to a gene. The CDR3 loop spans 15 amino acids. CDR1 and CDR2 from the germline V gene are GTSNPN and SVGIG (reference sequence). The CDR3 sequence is CAWTILAGRTGELFF. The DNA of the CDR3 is TGTGCCTGGACGATACTAGCGGGCCGCACCGGGGAGCTGTTTTTT.

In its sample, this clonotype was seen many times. CDR3 nucleotide sequence: TGTGCCAGCAGTTTAGTGCAGTCAAACGAAAAACTGTTTTTT. This sequence encodes CASSLVQSNEKLFF. V usage is TRBV27 and J usage is TRBJ1-4; D ambiguous. V shed 2 bases and J shed 8 bases, with 12 bases lying between them. The V gene's germline CDR1 is MNHEY and CDR2 SMNVEV (reference sequence). The CDR3 extends over 14 amino acids.

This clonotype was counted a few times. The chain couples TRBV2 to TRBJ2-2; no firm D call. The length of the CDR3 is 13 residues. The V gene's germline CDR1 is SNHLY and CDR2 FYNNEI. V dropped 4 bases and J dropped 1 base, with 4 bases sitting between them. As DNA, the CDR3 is TGTGCCAGCAGTGTGAGGAACACCGGGGAGCTGTTTTTT. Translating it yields CASSVRNTGELFF.

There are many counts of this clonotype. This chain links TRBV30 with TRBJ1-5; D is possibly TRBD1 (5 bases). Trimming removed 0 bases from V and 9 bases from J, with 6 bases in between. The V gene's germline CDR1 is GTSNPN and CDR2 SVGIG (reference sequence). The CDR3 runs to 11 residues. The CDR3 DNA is TGTGCCTGGAGTGTCGGGGGGCCCCAGCATTTT. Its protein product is CAWSVGGPQHF.

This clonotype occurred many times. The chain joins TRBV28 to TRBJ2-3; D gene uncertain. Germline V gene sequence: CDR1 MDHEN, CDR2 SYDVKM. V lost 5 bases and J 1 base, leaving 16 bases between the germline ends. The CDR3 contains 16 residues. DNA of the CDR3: TGTGCCAGCAGTCCCTTAGGACCGGAAGGCACAGATACGCAGTATTTT. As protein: CASSPLGPEGTDTQYF.

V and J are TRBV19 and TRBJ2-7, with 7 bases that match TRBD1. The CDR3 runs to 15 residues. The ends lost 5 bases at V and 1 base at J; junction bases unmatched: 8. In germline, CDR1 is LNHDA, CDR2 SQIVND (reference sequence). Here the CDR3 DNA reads TGTGCCAGTAGTGTGACAGGGTTCGGGTCCTACGAGCAGTACTTC. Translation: CASSVTGFGSYEQYF. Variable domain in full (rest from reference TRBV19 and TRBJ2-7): DGGITQSPKYLFRKEGQNVTLSCEQNLNHDAMYWYRQDPGQGLRLIYYSQIVNDFQKGDIAEGYSVSREKKESFPLTVTSAQKNPTAFYLCASSVTGFGSYEQYFGPGTRLTVT.

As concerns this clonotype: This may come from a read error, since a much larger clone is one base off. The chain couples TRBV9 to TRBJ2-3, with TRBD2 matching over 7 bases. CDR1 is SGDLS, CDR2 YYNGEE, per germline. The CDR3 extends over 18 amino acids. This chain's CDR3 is CAGSARTHGTTQSATQYF. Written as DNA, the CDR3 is TGTGCCGGCAGCGCACGGACCCACGGGACTACCCAGTCGGCCACGCAGTATTTT.

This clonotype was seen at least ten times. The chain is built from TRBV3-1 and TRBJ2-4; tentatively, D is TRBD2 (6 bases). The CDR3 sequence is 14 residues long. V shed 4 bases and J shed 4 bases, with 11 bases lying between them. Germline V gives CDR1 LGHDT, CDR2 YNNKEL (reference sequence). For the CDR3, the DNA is TGTGCCAGCAGCCCACTGCGGGATAAAAACATTCAGTACTTC. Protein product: CASSPLRDKNIQYF.

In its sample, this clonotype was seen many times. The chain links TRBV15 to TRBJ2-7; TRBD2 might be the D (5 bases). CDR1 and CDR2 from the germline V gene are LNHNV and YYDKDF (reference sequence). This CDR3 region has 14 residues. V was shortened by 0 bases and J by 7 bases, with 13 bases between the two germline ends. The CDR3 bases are TGTGCCACCAGCAGAGATCGAGAGGGCATGGAGCAGTACTTC. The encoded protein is CATSRDREGMEQYF.

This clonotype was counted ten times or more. CDR3 loop: CAIQGTETYEQYF. DNA of the CDR3: TGTGCCATCCAAGGGACAGAAACCTACGAGCAGTACTTC. The chain couples TRBV6-1 to TRBJ2-7; 7 positions agree with TRBD1. V lost 10 bases, J lost 2 bases, and 8 bases stayed unmatched. CDR1 and CDR2 (germline): MNHNS, SASEGT. The CDR3 has 13 residues.

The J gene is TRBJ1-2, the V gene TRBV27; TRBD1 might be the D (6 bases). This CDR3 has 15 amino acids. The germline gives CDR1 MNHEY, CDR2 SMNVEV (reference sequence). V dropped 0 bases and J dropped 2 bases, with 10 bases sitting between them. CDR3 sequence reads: CASSLSAGTNYGYTF. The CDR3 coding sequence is TGTGCCAGCAGTTTATCCGCAGGGACAAACTATGGCTACACCTTC.

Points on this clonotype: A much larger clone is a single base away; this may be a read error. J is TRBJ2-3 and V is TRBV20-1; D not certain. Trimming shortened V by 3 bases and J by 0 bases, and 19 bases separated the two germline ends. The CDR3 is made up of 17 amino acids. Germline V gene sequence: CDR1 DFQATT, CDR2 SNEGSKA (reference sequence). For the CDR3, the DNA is TGCAGTGCTAGGCCCTCCCTGACCGCCGACAGCACAGATACGCAGTATTTT. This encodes CSARPSLTADSTDTQYF.

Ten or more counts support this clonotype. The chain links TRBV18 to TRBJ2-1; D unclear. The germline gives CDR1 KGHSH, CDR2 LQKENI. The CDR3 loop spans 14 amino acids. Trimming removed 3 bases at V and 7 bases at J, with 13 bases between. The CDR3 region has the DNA TGTGCCAGCTCACCTAGGCCCCTCGGGAATGAGCAGTTCTTC. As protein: CASSPRPLGNEQFF.